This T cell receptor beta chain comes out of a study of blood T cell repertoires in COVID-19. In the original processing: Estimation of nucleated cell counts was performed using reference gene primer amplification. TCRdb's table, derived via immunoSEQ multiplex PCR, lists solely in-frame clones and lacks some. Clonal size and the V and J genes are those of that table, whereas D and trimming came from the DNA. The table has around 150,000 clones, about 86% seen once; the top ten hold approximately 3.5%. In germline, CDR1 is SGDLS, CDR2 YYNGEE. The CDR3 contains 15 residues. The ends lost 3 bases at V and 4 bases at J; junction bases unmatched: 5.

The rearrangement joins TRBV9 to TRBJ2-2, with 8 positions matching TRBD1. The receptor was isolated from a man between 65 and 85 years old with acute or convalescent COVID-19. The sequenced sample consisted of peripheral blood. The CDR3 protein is CASSDPGQATGELFF. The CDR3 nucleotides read TGTGCCAGCAGCGACCCGGGACAGGCCACCGGGGAGCTGTTTTTT.